The 21 T cell receptor beta chains below come from one sample, sequenced in a study of blood T cell repertoires in COVID-19. The data were produced by immunoSEQ multiplex PCR, yet TCRdb's version contains in-frame clones alone and is incomplete. The sample consists of around 140,000 clones, 77% of them appearing once. Sequencing input: peripheral blood. The receptors were gathered from a woman aged 45-65 years with active or convalescent COVID-19.

The V and J genes are TRBV3-1 (or the pseudogene TRBV3-2) and TRBJ2-7, with D maybe TRBD1 (6 bases). The CDR3 runs 13 residues. CDR1 and CDR2 from the germline V gene are LGHDT and YNNKEL (reference sequence). V lost 4 bases to trimming and J lost 3 bases, with 10 bases between them. This CDR3 is CASSPRGDYEQYF. As DNA, the CDR3 is TGTGCCAGCAGCCCCAGGGGAGACTACGAGCAGTACTTC.

This clone has only a few counts. The rearrangement links TRBV6-2 or TRBV6-3 to TRBJ1-2; 8 positions agree with TRBD1. Germline trimming cut 0 bases from V and 0 bases from J; bases unmatched to any gene: 9. The CDR3 is 18 residues long. Per germline, CDR1 MNHEY and CDR2 SVGEGT. CDR3 loop: CASSYSPWGQATNYGYTF. DNA for the CDR3: TGTGCCAGCAGTTACTCCCCTTGGGGACAGGCAACTAACTATGGCTACACCTTC.

The CDR3 protein is CATSRGGGGSYEQYF. CDR3 coding DNA: TGTGCCACCAGCAGAGGAGGGGGCGGCTCCTACGAGCAGTACTTC. The chain links TRBV15 to TRBJ2-7; 7 bases map to TRBD1. CDR1 and CDR2 (germline): LNHNV, YYDKDF (reference sequence). V lost 1 base and J lost 0; bases outside the gene matches: 3. This CDR3 has 15 residues.

The V call is TRBV6-2 or TRBV6-3, the J call TRBJ1-2; D remains unclear. Trimming took off 0 bases at V and 5 bases at J, with 7 bases between the two ends. The germline V gene encodes CDR1 MNHEY and CDR2 SVGEGT. This CDR3 is built from 13 residues. CDR3 in DNA: TGTGCCAGCAGTTACTCGACTCGGTATGGCTACACCTTC. Translating gives CASSYSTRYGYTF.

The chain is built from TRBV5-1 and TRBJ1-2; the D gene is possibly TRBD1 (6 bases). Germline values: CDR1 SGHRS, CDR2 YFSETQ. This CDR3 is built from 16 residues. V dropped 4 bases and J dropped 4 bases, with 20 bases sitting between them. As DNA, the CDR3 is TGCGCCAGCAGCCCAGAGGGGGAGGGATTGTTCTATGGCTACACCTTC. As protein: CASSPEGEGLFYGYTF.

V gene TRBV19 combines with J gene TRBJ2-5; 11 bases align to TRBD1. J was trimmed by 4 bases and V by 3 bases; bases with no gene match: 7. The CDR3 extends over 16 amino acids. Germline V gives CDR1 LNHDA, CDR2 SQIVND (reference sequence). In nucleotides, the CDR3 is TGTGCCAGTAGTATGGGGACAGGGGGAGGTGGAGAGACCCAGTACTTC. Encoded protein: CASSMGTGGGGETQYF.

The J gene is TRBJ2-3, the V gene TRBV7-3; 8 bases line up with TRBD1. This CDR3 is built from 13 residues. The V and J ends lost 5 bases and 4 bases, in that order; junction bases with no gene match: 2. Germline CDR1 reads SGHTA; CDR2 reads FQGTGA. CDR3 in amino acids: CASSDRGSDTQYF. CDR3 DNA: TGTGCCAGCAGCGACAGGGGATCAGATACGCAGTATTTT. Full variable domain (missing parts from reference TRBV7-3 and TRBJ2-3): GAGVSQTPSNKVTEKGKYVELRCDPISGHTALYWYRQSLGQGPEFLIYFQGTGAADDSGLPNDRFFAVRPEGSVSTLKIQRTERGDSAVYLCASSDRGSDTQYFGPGTRLTVL.

V usage is TRBV9 and J usage is TRBJ2-1, with D perhaps TRBD1 (5 bases). The CDR3 runs 13 residues. Trimming took off 3 bases at V and 5 bases at J, with 9 bases between the two ends. CDR1 is SGDLS and CDR2 is YYNGEE in the germline V gene. As DNA, the CDR3 is TGTGCCAGCAGCGGGACAAACCACAATGAGCAGTTCTTC. Amino acid sequence: CASSGTNHNEQFF.

This clone was counted once. The chain uses TRBV7-6 and TRBJ1-1; 7 bases agree with TRBD1. Germline CDR1 is SGHVS and CDR2 is FNYEAQ. The CDR3 length is 13 residues. V lost 5 bases to trimming and J lost 5 bases; unmatched junction nucleotides: 5. The CDR3 here is CASSVTGWTEAFF. DNA of the CDR3: TGTGCCAGCAGCGTGACAGGGTGGACTGAAGCTTTCTTT.

The CDR3 DNA is TGTGCCAGCAGTCCCCGGGGTTGCACCATATATTTT. It yields the protein CASSPRGCTIYF. This chain uses TRBV27 with TRBJ1-3; D is unresolved. Germline CDR1 is MNHEY and CDR2 is SMNVEV (reference sequence). The germline V and J ends were trimmed by 5 bases and 9 bases, with 11 bases remaining between them. This CDR3 spans 12 amino acids.

The rearrangement uses TRBV6-5 and TRBJ2-3; D gene unclear. The CDR3 is 11 amino acids. The germline V and J ends were trimmed by 3 bases and 6 bases, with 4 bases remaining between them. Germline V CDR1 and CDR2: MNHEY, SVGAGI. The CDR3 here is CASSYMDTQYF. CDR3 nucleotide sequence: TGTGCCAGCAGTTATATGGATACGCAGTATTTT.

The chain recombines TRBV5-8 with TRBJ2-5; 7 positions match TRBD2. The CDR3 runs to 13 residues. Per the germline V gene, CDR1 is SGHTS and CDR2 is YDEGEE. V trimming: 2 bases; J trimming: 5 bases; junction bases outside the gene matches: 3. The CDR3 protein is CASSLHGRETQYF. In nucleotides, the CDR3 is TGTGCCAGCAGCTTACACGGGAGGGAGACCCAGTACTTC.

The rearrangement links TRBV6-1 to TRBJ2-7; 9 bases match TRBD1. The CDR3 contains 15 residues. Trimming removed 2 bases from V and 9 bases from J; junction bases left unmatched: 11. Germline values: CDR1 MNHNS, CDR2 SASEGT. The CDR3 DNA reads as TGTGCCAGCAGTGAAAATTTTGGGACAGGGTCGGTGCAGTACTTC. It translates to CASSENFGTGSVQYF.

V is TRBV24-1 and J is TRBJ2-3, with 8 positions matching TRBD2. CDR1 is KGHDR, CDR2 SFDVKD, per germline. V shed 7 bases and J 5 bases; nucleotides not matched to a gene: 13. The CDR3 runs 16 residues. CDR3 in amino acids: CATSDTGRGGQDTQYF. DNA for the CDR3: TGTGCCACCAGCGATACGGGTCGGGGGGGTCAAGATACGCAGTATTTT.

This clone occurred once. This chain joins TRBV19 and TRBJ1-1; a weak D match, TRBD1 (6 bases). Germline CDR1 LNHDA, CDR2 SQIVND (reference sequence). The V end was cut by 5 bases, the J end by 1 base, with 17 bases between. The CDR3 consists of 16 residues. CDR3 loop: CASSPPWGRSNTEAFF. The CDR3, as DNA: TGTGCCAGTAGTCCACCTTGGGGGCGGTCGAACACTGAAGCTTTCTTT.

The chain recombines TRBV19 with TRBJ2-2, with TRBD2 identical over 7 bases. The CDR3 runs 14 residues. Germline CDR1 is LNHDA and CDR2 is SQIVND (reference sequence). Trimming cost V 7 bases and J 1 base; bases outside gene matches: 3. The DNA for the CDR3 is TGTGCCAGTATGGGAGGGATGAACACCGGGGAGCTGTTTTTT. Translated, it gives CASMGGMNTGELFF.

J is TRBJ2-5 and V is TRBV3-1 (or the pseudogene TRBV3-2); 15 positions agree with TRBD2. CDR1 is LGHDT, CDR2 YNNKEL, per germline (reference sequence). CDR3 length: 16 amino acids. The V and J ends lost 5 bases and 4 bases, in that order; junction bases with no gene match: 5. The CDR3 coding sequence is TGTGCCAGCAGCAGGACTAGCGGGAGGGCCGCAGAGACCCAGTACTTC. Translation: CASSRTSGRAAETQYF.

The chain employs TRBV24-1 and TRBJ2-3; the D gene is possibly TRBD1 (5 bases). Germline loops: CDR1 KGHDR, CDR2 SFDVKD. This CDR3 is 13 amino acids long. V dropped 4 bases and J dropped 1 base, with 5 bases sitting between them. CDR3 sequence (DNA): TGTGCCACCAGTGACAGGGGCACAGATACGCAGTATTTT. Translation: CATSDRGTDTQYF.

In the case of this clone: This specimen includes other DNA sequences encoding the same CDR3. The rearrangement links TRBV20-1 to TRBJ1-2; no clear D. V was shortened by 5 bases and J by 5 bases, with 6 bases between the two germline ends. The CDR3 sequence is 10 residues long. Germline CDR1 DFQATT, CDR2 SNEGSKA (reference sequence). CDR3 sequence reads: CSAFQYGYTF. The CDR3 region has the DNA TGCAGTGCTTTCCAATATGGCTACACCTTC.

The CDR3 DNA reads as TGTGCCAGTAGCCCTAGCGGGAGTCGTTACGAGCAGTACTTC. It codes for CASSPSGSRYEQYF. This sequence joins TRBV19 and TRBJ2-7; 10 bases match TRBD2. V dropped 6 bases and J dropped 4; count of bases not matched to a gene: 6. The CDR3 length is 14 residues. CDR1 and CDR2 (germline): LNHDA, SQIVND (reference sequence).

This clone was recorded many times. The chain combines TRBV11-2 with TRBJ1-1, with unresolved D. Germline V lookup: CDR1 SGHAT, CDR2 FQNNGV. The ends were cut back, 1 base at V and 3 bases at J, with 15 bases in the middle. This CDR3 contains 16 residues. CDR3 DNA: TGTGCCAGCAGCTTAGTAATGGGCCAGCCCCACACTGAAGCTTTCTTT. Protein sequence: CASSLVMGQPHTEAFF.